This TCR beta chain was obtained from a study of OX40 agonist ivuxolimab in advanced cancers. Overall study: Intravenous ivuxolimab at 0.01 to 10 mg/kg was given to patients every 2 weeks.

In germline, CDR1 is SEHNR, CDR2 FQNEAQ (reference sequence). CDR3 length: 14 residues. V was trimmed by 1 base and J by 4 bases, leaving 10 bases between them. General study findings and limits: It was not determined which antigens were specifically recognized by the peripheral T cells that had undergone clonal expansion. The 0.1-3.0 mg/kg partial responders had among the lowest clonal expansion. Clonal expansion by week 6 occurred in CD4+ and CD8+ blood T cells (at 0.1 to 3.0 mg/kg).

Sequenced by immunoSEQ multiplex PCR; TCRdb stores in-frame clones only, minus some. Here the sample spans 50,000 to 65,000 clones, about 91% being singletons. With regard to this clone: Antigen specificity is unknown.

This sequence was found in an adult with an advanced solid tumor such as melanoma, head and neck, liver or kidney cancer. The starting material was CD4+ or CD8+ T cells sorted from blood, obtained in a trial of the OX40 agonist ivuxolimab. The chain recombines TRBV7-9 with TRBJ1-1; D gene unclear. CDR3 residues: CASSLGPGATEAFF. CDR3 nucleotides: TGTGCCAGCAGCTTAGGTCCGGGCGCCACTGAAGCTTTCTTT. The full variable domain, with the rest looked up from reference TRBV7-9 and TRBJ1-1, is DTGVSQNPRHKITKRGQNVTFRCDPISEHNRLYWYRQTLGQGPEFLTYFQNEAQLEKSRLLSDRFSAERPKGSFSTLEIQRTEQGDSAMYLCASSLGPGATEAFFGQGTRLTVV.